This passage covers 2 T cell receptor beta chains from one sample sequenced in a study of cytomegalovirus exposure and HLA in healthy donors. Primers for the PCR totalled 60 Vbeta and 13 Jbeta. TCRdb's table, derived via immunoSEQ multiplex PCR, lists solely in-frame clones and lacks some. The sample carries some 130,000 clones, 70% to 80% recorded once. Source material: PBMCs. The source of these receptors is a female donor in good health and CMV-seronegative.

This chain joins TRBV19 and TRBJ1-1; 7 nucleotides match TRBD1. J gave up 5 bases and V 9 bases, and 12 bases lay outside the gene matches. CDR1 is LNHDA, CDR2 SQIVND, per germline (reference sequence). The CDR3 runs 14 residues. CDR3 amino acids: CASKPTGIGTEAFF. The DNA for the CDR3 is TGTGCCAGCAAACCGACAGGGATAGGGACTGAAGCTTTCTTT. Variable domain in full (rest from reference TRBV19 and TRBJ1-1): DGGITQSPKYLFRKEGQNVTLSCEQNLNHDAMYWYRQDPGQGLRLIYYSQIVNDFQKGDIAEGYSVSREKKESFPLTVTSAQKNPTAFYLCASKPTGIGTEAFFGQGTRLTVV.

This clone was counted only a few times. The V and J genes are TRBV4-3 and TRBJ2-1; 9 bases are a match to TRBD2. V lost 0 bases, J lost 4 bases, and 7 bases stayed unmatched. The germline CDR1 and CDR2 sequences are LGHNA and YSLEER. This CDR3 is built from 17 residues. The CDR3 here is CASSQERGGRGYNEQFF. Here the CDR3 DNA reads TGCGCCAGCAGCCAAGAGCGGGGGGGGCGGGGGTACAATGAGCAGTTCTTC.